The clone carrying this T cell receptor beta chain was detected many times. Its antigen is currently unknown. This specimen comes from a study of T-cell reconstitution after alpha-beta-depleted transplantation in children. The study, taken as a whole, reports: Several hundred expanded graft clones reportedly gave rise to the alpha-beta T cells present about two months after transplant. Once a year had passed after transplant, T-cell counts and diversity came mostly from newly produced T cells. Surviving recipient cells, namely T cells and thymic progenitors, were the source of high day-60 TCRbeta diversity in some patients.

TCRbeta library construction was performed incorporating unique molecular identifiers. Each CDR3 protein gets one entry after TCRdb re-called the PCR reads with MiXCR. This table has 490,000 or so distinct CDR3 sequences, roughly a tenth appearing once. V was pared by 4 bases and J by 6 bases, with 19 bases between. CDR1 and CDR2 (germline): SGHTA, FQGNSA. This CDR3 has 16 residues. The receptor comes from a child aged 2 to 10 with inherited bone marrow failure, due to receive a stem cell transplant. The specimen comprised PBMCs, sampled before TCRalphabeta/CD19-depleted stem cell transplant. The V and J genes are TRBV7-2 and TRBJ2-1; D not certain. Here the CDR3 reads CASSSSLSPGPNEQFF. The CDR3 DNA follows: TGTGCCAGCAGCTCCTCCCTTTCGCCGGGCCCCAATGAGCAGTTCTTC.